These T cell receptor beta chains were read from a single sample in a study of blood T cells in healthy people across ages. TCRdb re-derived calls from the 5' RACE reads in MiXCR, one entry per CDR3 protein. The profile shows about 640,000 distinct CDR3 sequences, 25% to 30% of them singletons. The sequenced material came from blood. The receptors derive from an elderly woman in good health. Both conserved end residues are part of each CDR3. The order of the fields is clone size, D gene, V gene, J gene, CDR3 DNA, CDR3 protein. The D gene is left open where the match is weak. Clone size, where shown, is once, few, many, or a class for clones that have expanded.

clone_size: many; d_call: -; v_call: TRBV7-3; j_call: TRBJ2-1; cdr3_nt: TGTGCCAGCAGCTCCTCCCCGGGTAATGAGCAGTTCTTC; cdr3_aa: CASSSSPGNEQFF
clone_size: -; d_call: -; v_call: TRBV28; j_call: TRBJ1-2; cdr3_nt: TGTGCCAGCTGTTTAAGCGGCAGGACGGATGGCCACACCTTC; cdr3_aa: CASCLSGRTDGHTF
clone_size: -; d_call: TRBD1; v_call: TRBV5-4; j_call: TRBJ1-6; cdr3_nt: TGTGCCAGCAGCTTGGTAGGACAGGGGCTCTCACCCCTCCACTTT; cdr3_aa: CASSLVGQGLSPLHF
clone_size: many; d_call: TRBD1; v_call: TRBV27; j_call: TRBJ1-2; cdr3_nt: TGTGCCAGCAGTTCCTCCCCGACAGGGTATGGCTACACCTTC; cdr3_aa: CASSSSPTGYGYTF
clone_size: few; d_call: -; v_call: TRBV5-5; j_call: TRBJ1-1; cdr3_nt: TGTGCCGGCAGCTATACAGGGTCGAGGGACACTGAAGCTTTCTTT; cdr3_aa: CAGSYTGSRDTEAFF
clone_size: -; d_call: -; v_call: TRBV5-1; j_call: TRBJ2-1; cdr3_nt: TGCGCCAGCAGGGCCGACAGGAATGAGCAGTTCTTC; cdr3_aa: CASRADRNEQFF
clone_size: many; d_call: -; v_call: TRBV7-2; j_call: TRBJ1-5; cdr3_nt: TGTGCCAGCAGCTTAGAATTGGAGGACAGTTTTAGCAATCAGCCCCAGCATTTT; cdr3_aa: CASSLELEDSFSNQPQHF
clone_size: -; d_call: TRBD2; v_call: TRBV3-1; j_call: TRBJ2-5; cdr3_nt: TGTGCCAGCAGCCAAAGTAGCGGGGGGGCCATAGGTGAGCAGTACTTC; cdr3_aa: CASSQSSGGAIGEQYF
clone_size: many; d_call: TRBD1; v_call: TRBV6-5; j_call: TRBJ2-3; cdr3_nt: TGTGCCAGCAGAGGGGGCATACGCACAGATACGCAGTATTTT; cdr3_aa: CASRGGIRTDTQYF
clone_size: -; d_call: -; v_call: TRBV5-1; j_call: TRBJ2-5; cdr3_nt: TGCGCCAGCAGCTTGCGGGGGCGGGAAGAGACCCAGTACTTC; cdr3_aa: CASSLRGREETQYF
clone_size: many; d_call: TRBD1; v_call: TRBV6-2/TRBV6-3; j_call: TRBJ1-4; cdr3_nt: TGTGCCAGCATCGGGACAGGGGGCCGTGAAAAACTGTTTTTT; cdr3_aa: CASIGTGGREKLFF
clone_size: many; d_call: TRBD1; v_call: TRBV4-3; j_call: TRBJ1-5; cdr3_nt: TGCGCCAGCAGCCAAGGGACAGGGGTGGGACAGCCCCAGCATTTT; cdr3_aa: CASSQGTGVGQPQHF
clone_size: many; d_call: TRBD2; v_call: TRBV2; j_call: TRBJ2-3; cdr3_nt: TGTGCCAGCAGTGCGCTAGCGGGGGGCACAGATACGCAGTATTTT; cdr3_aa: CASSALAGGTDTQYF
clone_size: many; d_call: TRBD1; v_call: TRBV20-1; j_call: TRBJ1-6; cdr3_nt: TGCAGTGCCTCGAAGAGGACAGGACAGAATTCACCCCTCCACTTT; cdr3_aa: CSASKRTGQNSPLHF
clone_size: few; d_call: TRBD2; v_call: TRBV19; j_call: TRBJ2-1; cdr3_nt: TGTGCCAGTAGTTCTAGCGGGGGAACCACGTCAAGTGAGCAGTTCTTC; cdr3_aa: CASSSSGGTTSSEQFF
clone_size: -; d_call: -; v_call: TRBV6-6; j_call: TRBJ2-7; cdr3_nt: TGTGCCAGCAGTGGTAGCGCAAACTCCTACGAGCAGTACTTC; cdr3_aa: CASSGSANSYEQYF
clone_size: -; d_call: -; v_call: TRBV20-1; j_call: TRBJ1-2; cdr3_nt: TGCAGCGGAAAGGGCAGGGTCCCATATGGCTACACCTTC; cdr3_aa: CSGKGRVPYGYTF
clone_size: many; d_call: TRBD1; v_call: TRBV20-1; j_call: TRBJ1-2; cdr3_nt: TGCAGTGCCGCACCGAATGACAGGGGCGCCCTGTATGGCTACACCTTC; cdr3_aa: CSAAPNDRGALYGYTF
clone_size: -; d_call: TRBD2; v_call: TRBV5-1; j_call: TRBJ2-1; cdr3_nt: TGCGCCAGCAGCTTGGCTGGACTAGCGAGGGATGAGCAGTTCTTC; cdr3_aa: CASSLAGLARDEQFF
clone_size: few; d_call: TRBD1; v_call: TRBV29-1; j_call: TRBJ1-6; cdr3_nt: TGCAGCGTATCACAGGGGGCAAGTTCACCCCTCCACTTT; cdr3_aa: CSVSQGASSPLHF
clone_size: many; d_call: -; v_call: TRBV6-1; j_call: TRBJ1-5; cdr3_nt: TGTGCCAGCAGCCCAACCGGGACGGTGAGCAATCAGCCCCAGCATTTT; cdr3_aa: CASSPTGTVSNQPQHF
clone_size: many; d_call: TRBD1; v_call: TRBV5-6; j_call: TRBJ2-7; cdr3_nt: TGCGCCAGCAGCTTGGGACAGGGGTTCTACGAGCAGTACTTC; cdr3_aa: CASSLGQGFYEQYF
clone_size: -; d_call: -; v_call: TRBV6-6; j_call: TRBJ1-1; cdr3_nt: TGTGCCAGCCTCGGGGGGAAGGAGGGGAACACTGAAGCTTTCTTT; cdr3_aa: CASLGGKEGNTEAFF
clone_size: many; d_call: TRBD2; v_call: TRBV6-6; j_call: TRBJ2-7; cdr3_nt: TGTGCCAGCAAACTAAGCGGGGGTGGCGAGCAGTACTTC; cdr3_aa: CASKLSGGGEQYF
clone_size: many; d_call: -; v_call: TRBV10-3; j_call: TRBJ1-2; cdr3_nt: TGTGCCATCAGTGCACTCCCAGAGAACTATGGCTACACCTTC; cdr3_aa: CAISALPENYGYTF